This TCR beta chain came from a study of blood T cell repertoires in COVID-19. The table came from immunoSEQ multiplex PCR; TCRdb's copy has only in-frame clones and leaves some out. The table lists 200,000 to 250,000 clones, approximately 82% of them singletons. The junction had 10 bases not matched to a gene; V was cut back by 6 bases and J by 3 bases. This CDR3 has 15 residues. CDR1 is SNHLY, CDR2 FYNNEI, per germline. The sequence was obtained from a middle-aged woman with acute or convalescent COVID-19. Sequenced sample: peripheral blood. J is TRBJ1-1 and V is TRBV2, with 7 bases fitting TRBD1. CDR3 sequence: CASSRRQGTDTEAFF. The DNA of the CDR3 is TGTGCCAGCAGCCGCAGACAGGGAACTGACACTGAAGCTTTCTTT.